This is a list of T cell receptor beta chains from one sample in a study of blood T cells in healthy people across ages. TCRdb re-analysed the 5' RACE reads in MiXCR, keeping a single row per CDR3 protein. The data contain about 1 million distinct CDR3 sequences, more than 40% of them singletons. The sequenced material came from blood. Receptors originate from a woman aged 60 to 75 in good health. Both conserved end residues are part of each CDR3. The D gene is left open where the match is weak. Part of the rows lack a size; the others show once, few, many or a class for expanded clones.

D: .
J: TRBJ2-5
V: TRBV29-1
size: few
CDR3: CSVDQQGLPQETQYF
DNA: TGCAGCGTAGATCAACAGGGCCTCCCTCAAGAGACCCAGTACTTC

D: .
J: TRBJ1-6
V: TRBV10-3
size: many
CDR3: CAISGAGFDSPLHF
DNA: TGTGCCATCAGTGGGGCGGGATTTGATTCACCCCTCCACTTT

D: .
J: TRBJ1-6
V: TRBV24-1
size: few
CDR3: CATSDGNSPLHF
DNA: TGTGCCACCAGTGATGGGAATTCACCCCTCCACTTT

D: .
J: TRBJ2-3
V: TRBV27
size: many
CDR3: CASSLSAGVLGTDTQYF
DNA: TGTGCCAGCAGTTTATCGGCCGGGGTTTTAGGTACAGATACGCAGTATTTT

D: .
J: TRBJ2-1
V: TRBV4-2
size: .
CDR3: CASSRRVGSYNEQFF
DNA: TGTGCCAGCAGCCGCAGGGTGGGATCCTACAATGAGCAGTTCTTC

D: .
J: TRBJ2-5
V: TRBV9
size: .
CDR3: CASSASLGEQYF
DNA: TGTGCCAGCAGCGCTAGCCTTGGAGAGCAGTACTTC

D: .
J: TRBJ1-2
V: TRBV5-1
size: .
CDR3: CASSWTSDGNYGYTF
DNA: TGCGCCAGCAGCTGGACCTCGGATGGGAACTATGGCTACACCTTC

D: .
J: TRBJ2-5
V: TRBV28
size: few
CDR3: CASSLDLEHQETQYF
DNA: TGTGCCAGCAGTCTAGACCTGGAACACCAAGAGACCCAGTACTTC

D: .
J: TRBJ2-7
V: TRBV9
size: .
CDR3: CASSVGVRDYEQYF
DNA: TGTGCCAGCAGCGTAGGCGTCAGAGACTACGAGCAGTACTTC

D: TRBD1
J: TRBJ2-7
V: TRBV28
size: .
CDR3: CASSPTFETGRSYEQYF
DNA: TGTGCCAGCAGTCCTACCTTCGAGACAGGGAGATCCTACGAGCAGTACTTC